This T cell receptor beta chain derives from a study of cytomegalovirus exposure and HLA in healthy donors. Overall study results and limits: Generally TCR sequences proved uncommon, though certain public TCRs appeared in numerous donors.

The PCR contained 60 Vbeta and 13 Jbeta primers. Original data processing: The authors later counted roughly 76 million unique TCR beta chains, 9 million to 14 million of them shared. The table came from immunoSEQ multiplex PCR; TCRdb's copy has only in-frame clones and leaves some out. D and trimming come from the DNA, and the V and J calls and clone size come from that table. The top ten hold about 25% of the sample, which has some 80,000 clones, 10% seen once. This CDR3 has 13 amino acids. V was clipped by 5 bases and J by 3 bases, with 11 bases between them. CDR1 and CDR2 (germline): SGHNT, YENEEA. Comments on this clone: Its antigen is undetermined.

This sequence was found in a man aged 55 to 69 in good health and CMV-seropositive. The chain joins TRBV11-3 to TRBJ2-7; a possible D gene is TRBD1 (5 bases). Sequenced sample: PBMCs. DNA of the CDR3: TGTGCCAGCAGCGACCGCAGGGACTACGAGCAGTACTTC. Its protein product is CASSDRRDYEQYF.